Sequencing of this T cell receptor beta chain was carried out in a study of T-cell reconstitution after alpha-beta-depleted transplantation in children. Molecular barcoding with unique molecular identifiers was used for the TCRbeta library. MiXCR, run by TCRdb on the PCR reads, gives a single entry per CDR3 protein. The sample lists a few hundred thousand distinct CDR3 sequences; over 9.5% were seen once. This clonotype was seen more than once but under ten times. CDR1 DFQATT and CDR2 SNEGSKA come from the germline V gene (reference sequence). This CDR3 is built from 15 residues. V gave up 3 bases and J gave up 1 base; unmatched junction bases: 8.

Sequencing was performed on PBMCs from the stem cell graft donor, taken from the stem cell graft. The J gene is TRBJ2-5, the V gene TRBV20-1; 7 nucleotides align to TRBD2. The clonotype was recovered from a human donor who donated a stem cell graft to a child with SCID. The CDR3 region is CSASGGRGSQETQYF. CDR3 bases: TGCAGTGCTAGCGGTGGGAGGGGCTCCCAAGAGACCCAGTACTTC.